Listed here are 21 T cell receptor beta chains from one sample, sequenced in a study of regulatory T cells in long-lasting Graves disease. To make TCR beta libraries, researchers used iRepertoire HTBI primers and Arm-PCR of CDR3 regions. TCRdb recomputed calls from the multiplex PCR reads with MiXCR, one row per CDR3 protein. The sample contains hundreds of thousands of distinct CDR3 sequences, under 25% of which appear only once. The sample's time point: persistent/refractory GD, antithyroid drugs over 5 years with positive TRAb. With RNA extracted from PBMCs as input, the TCR library was made. Here the sequenced sample was peripheral blood mononuclear cells (PBMCs), taken when the disease was refractory, from a patient treated with antithyroid drugs. The receptors come from a female donor with Graves disease.

The V gene is TRBV11-3, the J gene TRBJ1-1; D uncertain. The V end lost 2 bases, the J end lost 5 bases, and 9 bases lay between the germline ends. CDR1 SGHNT and CDR2 YENEEA come from the germline V gene. The length of the CDR3 is 13 residues. The CDR3 bases are TGTGCCAGCAGCTTACCCCACTCGACTGAAGCTTTCTTT. This codes for CASSLPHSTEAFF.

The CDR3, as DNA: TGTGCCAGCAGCTCGGAGATAACCCAGTACTTC. Translation: CASSSEITQYF. The gene calls are TRBV5-6 and TRBJ2-5; no clear D. The CDR3 runs 11 residues. The V and J ends lost 3 bases and 8 bases respectively, with 8 bases between them. Germline V CDR1 and CDR2: SGHDT, YYEEEE.

The J gene is TRBJ1-4, the V gene TRBV7-2, with TRBD1 matching over 8 bases. Germline CDR1 SGHTA, CDR2 FQGNSA. After removal of 5 bases from V and 7 bases from J, the junction contained 6 bases not matched to a gene. The CDR3 has 14 residues. The CDR3 reads CASSLDRGAEKLFF. The DNA for the CDR3 is TGTGCCAGCAGCCTCGACAGGGGAGCTGAAAAACTGTTTTTT.

In the case of this clonotype: The conserved phenylalanine or tryptophan normally closing the CDR3 is absent here, so this likely arose from a read error. V and J are TRBV12-3 or TRBV12-4 and TRBJ1-6, with a tentative D call TRBD1 (5 bases). The CDR3 length is 13 residues. The ends were cut back, 6 bases at V and 13 bases at J, with 16 bases in the middle. The CDR3 here is CASSPGAGRPLHI. The DNA for the CDR3 is TGTGCCAGCAGCCCTGGGGCAGGGCGCCCCCTCCACATT.

The chain combines TRBV7-9 with TRBJ2-7; TRBD1 aligns across 7 bases. CDR3 length equals 15 residues. V lost 4 bases and J lost 0; bases outside the gene matches: 6. Germline V gene sequence: CDR1 SEHNR, CDR2 FQNEAQ (reference sequence). CDR3 protein: CASSYGQVHSYEQYF. CDR3 coding DNA: TGTGCCAGCAGCTACGGACAGGTGCACTCCTACGAGCAGTACTTC.

The count of this clonotype is one. The V call is TRBV20-1, the J call TRBJ2-5; TRBD2 matches at 10 bases. J lost 4 bases, V lost 7 bases, and 15 bases had no gene match. CDR1 and CDR2 (germline): DFQATT, SNEGSKA (reference sequence). This CDR3 contains 16 residues. CDR3 sequence (DNA): TGCAGTGTCTACACGCCGGCTAGCGGGAGTGGAGAGACCCAGTACTTC. Amino acids: CSVYTPASGSGETQYF.

This clonotype was observed a few times. The chain recombines TRBV7-2 with TRBJ2-7, with TRBD2 as a possible D gene (6 bases). The CDR3 consists of 15 residues. Germline CDR1 SGHTA, CDR2 FQGNSA. The ends were cut back, 3 bases at V and 0 bases at J, with 12 bases in the middle. The CDR3 nucleotides are TGTGCCAGCAGCTTGGGGACTGGAAGCTCCTACGAGCAGTACTTC. The encoded protein is CASSLGTGSSYEQYF. Filled out from reference TRBV7-2 and TRBJ2-7, the complete variable domain reads GAGVSQSPSNKVTEKGKDVELRCDPISGHTALYWYRQSLGQGLEFLIYFQGNSAPDKSGLPSDRFSAERTGGSVSTLTIQRTQQEDSAVYLCASSLGTGSSYEQYFGPGTRLTVT.

The chain combines TRBV29-1 with TRBJ2-5; TRBD1 is a possible D gene (6 bases). CDR1 SQVTM and CDR2 ANQGSEA come from the germline V gene. V was shortened by 5 bases and J by 5 bases, with 12 bases between the two germline ends. The CDR3 covers 12 residues. The CDR3: CSVHAGEETQYF. DNA for the CDR3: TGCAGCGTTCACGCAGGGGAGGAGACCCAGTACTTC.

This clonotype came up a few times. This chain links TRBV6-1 with TRBJ1-5; TRBD1 might be the D (6 bases). Per germline, CDR1 MNHNS and CDR2 SASEGT. There are 15 residues in the CDR3. V dropped 6 bases and J dropped 0 bases, with 12 bases sitting between them. DNA of the CDR3: TGTGCCAGCAGCCGACAGGACCCTAGCAATCAGCCCCAGCATTTT. Translated: CASSRQDPSNQPQHF.

This clonotype was detected a few times. The V call is TRBV6-4, the J call TRBJ2-6; D is unresolved. Germline lookup yields CDR1 MRHNA and CDR2 SNTAGT. Trimming shortened V by 0 bases and J by 0 bases, and 6 bases separated the two germline ends. This CDR3 comprises 16 residues. The CDR3 region is CASSDSVGSGANVLTF. The CDR3 coding sequence is TGTGCCAGCAGTGACTCAGTTGGCTCTGGGGCCAACGTCCTGACTTTC.

This clonotype was picked up many times. This chain links TRBV28 with TRBJ1-6, with unresolved D. The CDR3 spans 14 residues. The V gene lost 8 bases and the J gene lost 7 bases, with 15 bases spanning the gap. CDR1 and CDR2 from the germline V gene are MDHEN and SYDVKM. CDR3 DNA sequence: TGTGCCAGCTTTCAAGGACGGTGGAATTCACCCCTCCACTTT. This gives the protein CASFQGRWNSPLHF.

As regards this clonotype: Possible read error: a much larger clone is one base away. This CDR3 fails to terminate in the conserved phenylalanine or tryptophan, so it likely reflects a read error. V gene TRBV7-2 combines with J gene TRBJ2-7, with unresolved D. Germline CDR1 and CDR2: SGHTA and FQGNSA. The CDR3 extends over 13 amino acids. Trimming removed 5 bases at V and 1 base at J, with 9 bases between. CDR3 coding DNA: TGTGCCAGCAGCGGGATGAATTCCTACGAGCAGTACTCC. It yields the protein CASSGMNSYEQYS.

As regards this clonotype: This sequence may be a read error, since a much larger clone differs from it by one base. The CDR3 bases are TGTGCCAGCAGTGAAGACCGGGACAGGGACCCTGAGGGGCTTAATTCACCCCTCCACTTT. This translates into CASSEDRDRDPEGLNSPLHF. The chain couples TRBV2 to TRBJ1-6; 9 nucleotides match TRBD1. In germline, CDR1 is SNHLY, CDR2 FYNNEI. The CDR3 is made up of 20 amino acids. V gave up 1 base and J gave up 6 bases; unmatched junction bases: 16.

This clonotype turned up a few times. The CDR3 protein is CASSLGGPRRGYTF. As DNA, the CDR3 is TGTGCCAGCAGCTTAGGTGGGCCCCGCCGGGGCTACACCTTC. This chain uses TRBV7-2 with TRBJ1-2; D gene unclear. Trimming stripped 1 base from V and 8 bases from J, with 14 bases between. CDR3 length: 14 residues. The germline V gene encodes CDR1 SGHTA and CDR2 FQGNSA.

This clonotype was detected ten times or more. The genes are TRBV7-2 and TRBJ1-1; a possible D gene is TRBD1 (5 bases). The length of the CDR3 is 14 residues. Germline CDR1 is SGHTA and CDR2 is FQGNSA. V lost 4 bases to trimming and J lost 2 bases, with 11 bases between them. Here the CDR3 reads CASSWGGYNTEAFF. CDR3 DNA: TGTGCCAGCAGCTGGGGCGGATACAACACTGAAGCTTTCTTT.

This rearrangement joins TRBV19 to TRBJ2-7, with D hard to call. V was clipped by 7 bases and J by 8 bases, with 12 bases between them. Germline CDR1 is LNHDA and CDR2 is SQIVND (reference sequence). The CDR3 totals 11 residues. CDR3 protein: CASKDLQKQYF. The DNA of the CDR3 is TGTGCCAGTAAAGACCTACAAAAGCAGTACTTC.

This clonotype was seen a handful of times. This sequence joins TRBV6-5 and TRBJ1-6; 7 bases align to TRBD1. The CDR3 runs 15 residues. V lost 4 bases, J lost 6 bases, and 6 bases stayed unmatched. Looked up from germline, CDR1 is MNHEY and CDR2 is SVGAGI. CDR3 sequence: CASSSGGQSNSPLHF. The CDR3 bases are TGTGCCAGCAGTTCAGGGGGACAGAGTAATTCACCCCTCCACTTT.

This clonotype was counted ten times or more. The V call is TRBV13, the J call TRBJ2-7, with a weak D call TRBD1 (6 bases). The CDR3 is 14 amino acids. The V gene lost 5 bases and the J gene lost 3 bases, with 14 bases spanning the gap. From germline, CDR1 is PRHDT and CDR2 FYEKMQ (reference sequence). The CDR3 sequence is CASSPQGGNYEQYF. The DNA for the CDR3 is TGTGCCAGCAGCCCCCAAGGGGGTAACTACGAGCAGTACTTC.

This clonotype was recorded a few times. The chain employs TRBV19 and TRBJ2-2; D call uncertain. The CDR3 is made up of 15 amino acids. In germline, CDR1 is LNHDA, CDR2 SQIVND (reference sequence). V was trimmed by 1 base and J by 6 bases, leaving 12 bases between them. The CDR3 protein is CASSIGPVDAGELFF. The CDR3 DNA reads as TGTGCCAGTAGTATAGGGCCAGTCGACGCCGGGGAGCTGTTTTTT.

This clonotype came up a few times. This rearrangement joins TRBV20-1 to TRBJ1-1; D is undetermined. CDR3 length: 14 residues. Trimming took 6 bases from V and 4 from J, leaving 18 bases between them. Germline values: CDR1 DFQATT, CDR2 SNEGSKA (reference sequence). CDR3 amino acids: CSAGRALGGTEAFF. CDR3 coding DNA: TGCAGTGCGGGCCGGGCCCTCGGTGGCACTGAAGCTTTCTTT.

This clonotype came up a few times. The chain employs TRBV20-1 and TRBJ1-1; D perhaps matches TRBD1 (6 bases). The CDR3 extends over 14 amino acids. Germline V lookup: CDR1 DFQATT, CDR2 SNEGSKA (reference sequence). The V end was cut by 3 bases, the J end by 3 bases, with 14 bases between. The CDR3 DNA sequence: TGCAGTGCTAGGTGGAGGGGGTCTGACACTGAAGCTTTCTTT. Protein product: CSARWRGSDTEAFF.